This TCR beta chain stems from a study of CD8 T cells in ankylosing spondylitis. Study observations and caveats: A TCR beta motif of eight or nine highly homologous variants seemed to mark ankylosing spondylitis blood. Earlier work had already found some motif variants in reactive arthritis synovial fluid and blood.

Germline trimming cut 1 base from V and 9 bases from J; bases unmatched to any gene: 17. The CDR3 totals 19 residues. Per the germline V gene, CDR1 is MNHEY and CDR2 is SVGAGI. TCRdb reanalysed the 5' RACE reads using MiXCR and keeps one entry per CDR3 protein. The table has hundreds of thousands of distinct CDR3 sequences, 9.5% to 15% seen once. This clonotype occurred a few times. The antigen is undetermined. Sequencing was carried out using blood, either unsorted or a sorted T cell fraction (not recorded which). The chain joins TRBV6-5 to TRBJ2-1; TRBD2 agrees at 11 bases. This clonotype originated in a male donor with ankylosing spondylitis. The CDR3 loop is CASSYLAAKLAGVHAEQFF. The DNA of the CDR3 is TGTGCCAGCAGTTACTTAGCAGCGAAACTAGCGGGAGTCCATGCTGAGCAGTTCTTC.